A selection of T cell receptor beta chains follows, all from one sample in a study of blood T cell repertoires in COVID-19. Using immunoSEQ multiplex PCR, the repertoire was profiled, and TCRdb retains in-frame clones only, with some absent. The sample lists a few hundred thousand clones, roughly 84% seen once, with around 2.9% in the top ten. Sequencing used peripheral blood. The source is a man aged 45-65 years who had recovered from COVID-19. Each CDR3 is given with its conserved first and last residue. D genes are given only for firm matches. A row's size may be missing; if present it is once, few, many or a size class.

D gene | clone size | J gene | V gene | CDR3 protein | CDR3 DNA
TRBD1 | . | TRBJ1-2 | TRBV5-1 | CASSHGQGDGYTF | TGCGCCAGCAGCCATGGACAGGGCGATGGCTACACCTTC
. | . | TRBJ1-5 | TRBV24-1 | CATAGGISNQPQHF | TGTGCCACCGCCGGGGGAATTAGCAATCAGCCCCAGCATTTT
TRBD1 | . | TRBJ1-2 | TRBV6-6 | CASSPGTGAPYGYTF | TGTGCCAGCAGTCCCGGGACAGGGGCTCCCTATGGCTACACCTTC
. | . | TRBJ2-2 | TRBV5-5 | CASSLSGETGELFF | TGTGCCAGCAGCTTGTCAGGGGAAACCGGGGAGCTGTTTTTT
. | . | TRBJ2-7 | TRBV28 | CASSFGGLEYEQYF | TGTGCCAGCAGTTTCGGTGGGTTGGAGTACGAGCAGTACTTC
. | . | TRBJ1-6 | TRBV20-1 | CSASRATPLHF | TGCAGTGCTAGCAGGGCGACACCCCTCCACTTT
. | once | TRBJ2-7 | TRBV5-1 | CASSPGVKERGEQYF | TGCGCCAGCAGCCCCGGGGTAAAAGAGCGAGGCGAGCAGTACTTC
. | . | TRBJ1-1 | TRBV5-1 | CASSLLSQANTEAFF | TGCGCCAGCAGCTTGCTGTCGCAAGCGAACACTGAAGCTTTCTTT
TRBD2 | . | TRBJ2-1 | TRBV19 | CASSIGTSGTYNEQFF | TGTGCCAGTAGTATAGGGACTAGCGGCACCTACAATGAGCAGTTCTTC
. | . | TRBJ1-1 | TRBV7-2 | CASSPSGGSTEAFF | TGTGCCAGCAGCCCCTCCGGGGGAAGCACTGAAGCTTTCTTT
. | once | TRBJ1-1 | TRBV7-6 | CASSLGVRTEAFF | TGTGCCAGCAGCCTCGGGGTTAGGACTGAAGCTTTCTTT
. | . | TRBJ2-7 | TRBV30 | CAWSVPPGAPGEQYF | TGTGCCTGGAGTGTACCCCCAGGGGCGCCCGGGGAGCAGTACTTC
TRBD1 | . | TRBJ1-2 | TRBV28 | CASRPLGQGNGYTF | TGTGCCAGCAGGCCCTTAGGACAGGGAAATGGCTACACCTTC
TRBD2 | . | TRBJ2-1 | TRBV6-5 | CASNGLAGVGEQFF | TGTGCCAGCAACGGGCTAGCGGGAGTGGGTGAGCAGTTCTTC
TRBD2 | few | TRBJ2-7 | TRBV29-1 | CSVTDGLAGEEQYF | TGCAGCGTAACAGACGGACTAGCGGGAGAAGAGCAGTACTTC
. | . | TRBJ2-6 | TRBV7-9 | CASGAAGANVLTF | TGTGCCAGCGGGGCTGCTGGGGCCAACGTCCTGACTTTC
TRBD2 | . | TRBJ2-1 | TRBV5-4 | CASSARLAGGSEEQFF | TGTGCCAGCAGCGCCAGACTAGCGGGAGGGTCGGAGGAGCAGTTCTTC
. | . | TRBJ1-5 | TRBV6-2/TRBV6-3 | CASSLRWNQPQHF | TGTGCCAGCAGCTTACGGTGGAATCAGCCCCAGCATTTT
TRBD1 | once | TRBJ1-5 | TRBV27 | CASRRTGTNQPQHF | TGTGCCAGCAGGAGGACAGGGACCAATCAGCCCCAGCATTTT
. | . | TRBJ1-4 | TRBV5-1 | CASSLQGVRHEKLFF | TGCGCCAGCAGCTTACAGGGTGTTAGGCATGAAAAACTGTTTTTT
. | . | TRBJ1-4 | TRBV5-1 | CASSLGTQRGEKLFF | TGCGCCAGCAGCTTGGGCACACAAAGGGGTGAAAAACTGTTTTTT
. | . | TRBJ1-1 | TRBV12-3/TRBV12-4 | CASSSFMFTEAFF | TGTGCCAGCAGTTCCTTTATGTTCACTGAAGCTTTCTTT